This TCR beta chain originates from a study of T cell responses to AZD1222 COVID-19 vaccine (dated by TCRdb to 2020 to 2022). Looking at the study overall: AZD1222 recipients whose second dose came at about 4 weeks and those whose second dose came at about 12 weeks were combined into one group, since spike-specific TCR depth and breadth did not differ between the two schedules. TCR sequencing covered over 230 trial participants: around 210 given two doses of AZD1222 and 26 given two doses of MenACWY control vaccine. Enrollment into the trials was organized by age into subgroups of 18-55, 56-69 and 70-plus years, and those subgroups contained approximately 160, 26 and 62 TCR-sequenced participants, respectively. Broader findings and caveats from the paper: Only five to seven AZD1222 recipients were SARS-CoV-2 seropositive at baseline, limiting conclusions about previously exposed vaccinees. After two AZD1222 doses, both the breadth and the depth of spike-specific TCRs were significantly higher than at day 0 and than in MenACWY recipients. Participants were mostly white British and included more females than males, and it was suggested by the authors that clonal diversity may have been underestimated. Because no samples from the day 14 peak response were available, repertoires could be characterized only after the peak T cell response. In the small 56-69-year group, the increase in depth fell short of significance, most likely because of low power. Reportedly, almost half of the unique spike-specific TCRs recognized epitopes lying outside the regions that are mutated in the B.1.351 and B.1.1.7 variants. The whole spike protein was spanned by vaccine-associated CD4 TCRs, and dominant responses were seen in regions 160-218 and 743-854.

The CDR3 regions of human TCRbeta chains were analyzed by immunosequencing. The paper's data handling went like this. TCRs in the repertoires were matched against a reference library of SARS-CoV-2-specific TCRs that had been generated with the MIRA antigen-specificity platform. Breadth was defined as the fraction of unique TCRs that were SARS-CoV-2-associated. Depth was defined as the fraction of total T cells that were SARS-CoV-2-associated. Using the MIRA data, every spike-specific TCR was mapped to the spike region that the TCR reacted to and assigned to either a CD4 or a CD8 class. Log10-transformed breadth and depth values were compared by one-way ANOVA with Sidak's multiple comparisons tests. TCRdb stores this immuneACCESS table with in-frame sequences only. Part of the clones is absent; in the studies checked, under half of the shortfall reflects unresolved V genes, and no reason is known for the rest. Clonal size and the V and J genes are those of that table, whereas D and trimming came from the DNA. Across this sample there are about 180,000 clones, with 75% to 90% seen only once. The ten largest clones represent 2.6% of the sample.

Taken with the paper, the label for time point translates to: baseline before first vaccination. Vaccinee samples came from UK trials COV001 and COV002, including a single-blind randomized controlled phase 2/3 trial of AZD1222 (ChAdOx1 nCoV-19) in healthy adults. For TCRbeta chain sequencing, PBMC samples were collected from trial participants at day 0 and at day 28 after the second dose. Concerning this clone: Its antigen remains unidentified. Per-base qualities were not stored, and no clone one base away is much larger.

This TCR was sampled from an adult in good health. Sample: peripheral blood, taken on day 0 of AZD1222 vaccination.

The CDR3 region reads CASSPVAGGPYEQYF. The nucleotide sequence is given as TGTGCCAGCAGCCCAGTAGCGGGAGGGCCTTACGAGCAGTACTTC. The chain is made from TRBV7-2 and TRBJ2-7; a stretch of 11 junction bases matches TRBD2. The germline V gene specifies SGHTA as CDR1 and FQGNSA as CDR2. The germline V end is reduced by 5 bases and the J end by 4 bases; junction bases left unmatched: 7. There are 15 amino acids in the CDR3, from cysteine to phenylalanine inclusive. The read is trimmed to its CDR3 DNA, 45 bases read in frame from base 1.